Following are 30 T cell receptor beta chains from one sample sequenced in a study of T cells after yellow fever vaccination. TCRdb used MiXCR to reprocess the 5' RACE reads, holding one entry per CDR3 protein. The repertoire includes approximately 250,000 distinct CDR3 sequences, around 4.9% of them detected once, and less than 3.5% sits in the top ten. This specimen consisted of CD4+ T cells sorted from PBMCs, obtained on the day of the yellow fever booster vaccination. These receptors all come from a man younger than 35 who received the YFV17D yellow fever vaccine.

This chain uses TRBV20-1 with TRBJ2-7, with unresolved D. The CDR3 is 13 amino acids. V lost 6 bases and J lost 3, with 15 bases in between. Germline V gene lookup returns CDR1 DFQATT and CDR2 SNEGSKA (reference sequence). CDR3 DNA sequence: TGCAGTGCCCCTGCCCTCAACCACTACGAGCAGTACGTC. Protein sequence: CSAPALNHYEQYV.

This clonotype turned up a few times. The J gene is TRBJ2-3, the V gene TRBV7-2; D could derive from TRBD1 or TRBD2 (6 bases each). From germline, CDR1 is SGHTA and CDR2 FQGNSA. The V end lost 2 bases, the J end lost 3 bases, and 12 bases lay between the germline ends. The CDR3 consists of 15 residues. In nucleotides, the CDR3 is TGTGCCAGCAGCTTACAATCGGGGGCTACAGATACGCAGTATTTT. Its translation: CASSLQSGATDTQYF. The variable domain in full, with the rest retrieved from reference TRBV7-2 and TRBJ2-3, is GAGVSQSPSNKVTEKGKDVELRCDPISGHTALYWYRQSLGQGLEFLIYFQGNSAPDKSGLPSDRFSAERTGGSVSTLTIQRTQQEDSAVYLCASSLQSGATDTQYFGPGTRLTVL.

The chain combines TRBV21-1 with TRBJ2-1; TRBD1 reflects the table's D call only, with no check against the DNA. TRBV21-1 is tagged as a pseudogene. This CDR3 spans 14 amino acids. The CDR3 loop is CASTKGTGHNEQFF. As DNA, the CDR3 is TGTGCCAGCACCAAAGGGACAGGGCACAATGAGCAGTTCTTC.

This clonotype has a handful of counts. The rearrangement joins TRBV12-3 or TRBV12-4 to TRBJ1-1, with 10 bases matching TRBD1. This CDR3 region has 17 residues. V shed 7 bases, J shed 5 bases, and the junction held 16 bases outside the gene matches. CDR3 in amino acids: CASTSRDRGGPRTEAFF. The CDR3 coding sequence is TGTGCCAGCACTTCCCGGGACAGGGGAGGTCCGAGGACTGAAGCTTTCTTT.

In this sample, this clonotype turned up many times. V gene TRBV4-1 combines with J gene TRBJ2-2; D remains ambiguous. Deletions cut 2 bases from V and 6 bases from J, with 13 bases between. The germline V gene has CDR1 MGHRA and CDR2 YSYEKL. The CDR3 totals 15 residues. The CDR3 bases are TGCGCCAGCAGCCAATCGGCAGTCTTCCCCGGGGAGCTGTTTTTT. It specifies CASSQSAVFPGELFF.

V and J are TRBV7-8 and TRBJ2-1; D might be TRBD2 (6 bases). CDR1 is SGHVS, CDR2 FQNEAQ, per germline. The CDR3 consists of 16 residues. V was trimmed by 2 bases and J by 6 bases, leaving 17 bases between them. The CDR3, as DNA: TGTGCCAGCAGCTTATTGGGGGGTAATATTATCAATGAGCAGTTCTTC. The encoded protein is CASSLLGGNIINEQFF.

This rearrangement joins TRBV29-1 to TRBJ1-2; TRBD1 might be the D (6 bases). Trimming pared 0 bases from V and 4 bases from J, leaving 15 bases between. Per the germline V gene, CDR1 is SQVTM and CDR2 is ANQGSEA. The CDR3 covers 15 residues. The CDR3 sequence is CSVEDPGRGPYGYTF. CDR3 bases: TGCAGCGTTGAAGATCCGGGCAGGGGACCCTATGGCTACACCTTC.

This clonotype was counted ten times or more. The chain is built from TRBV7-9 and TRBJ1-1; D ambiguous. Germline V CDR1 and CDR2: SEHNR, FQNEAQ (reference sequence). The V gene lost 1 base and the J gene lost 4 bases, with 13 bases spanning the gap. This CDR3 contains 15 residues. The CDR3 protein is CASSLGSARLTEAFF. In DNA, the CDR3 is TGTGCCAGCAGCTTAGGATCGGCGCGACTCACTGAAGCTTTCTTT.

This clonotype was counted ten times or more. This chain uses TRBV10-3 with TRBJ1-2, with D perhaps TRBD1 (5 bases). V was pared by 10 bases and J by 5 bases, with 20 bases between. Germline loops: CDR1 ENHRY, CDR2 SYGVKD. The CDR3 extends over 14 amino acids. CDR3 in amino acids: CATTGTLTDYGYTF. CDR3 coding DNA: TGTGCCACTACGGGGACCTTGACAGATTATGGCTACACCTTC.

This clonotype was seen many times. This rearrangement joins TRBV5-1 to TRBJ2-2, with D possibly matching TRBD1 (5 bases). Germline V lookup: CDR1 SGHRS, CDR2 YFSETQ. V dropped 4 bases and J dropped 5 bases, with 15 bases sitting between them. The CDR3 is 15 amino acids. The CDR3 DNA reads TGCGCCAGCAGCATCGGACAAGCCGAGACCGGGGAGCTGTTTTTT. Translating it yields CASSIGQAETGELFF.

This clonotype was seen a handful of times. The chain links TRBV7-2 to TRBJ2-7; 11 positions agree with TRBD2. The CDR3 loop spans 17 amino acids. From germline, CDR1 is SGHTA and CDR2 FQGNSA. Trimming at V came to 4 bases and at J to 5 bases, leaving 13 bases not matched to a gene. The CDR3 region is CASSSPASLLAGDEQYF. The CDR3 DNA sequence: TGTGCCAGCAGCTCACCAGCCTCCTTACTAGCGGGGGACGAGCAGTACTTC.

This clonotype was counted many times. CDR3 in amino acids: CASSLGLFTDTQYF. CDR3 coding DNA: TGTGCCAGCAGTTTAGGGCTTTTCACAGATACGCAGTATTTT. The chain joins TRBV12-3 or TRBV12-4 to TRBJ2-3, with D unresolved. The CDR3 contains 14 residues. V lost 1 base to trimming and J lost 2 bases, with 7 bases between them.

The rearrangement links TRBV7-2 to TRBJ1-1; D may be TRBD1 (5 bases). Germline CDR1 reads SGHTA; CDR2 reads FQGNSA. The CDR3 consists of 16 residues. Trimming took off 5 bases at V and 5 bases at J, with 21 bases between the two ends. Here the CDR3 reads CASSLGGGGQVTEAFF. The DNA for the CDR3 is TGTGCCAGCAGCCTAGGTGGGGGAGGGCAAGTAACTGAAGCTTTCTTT. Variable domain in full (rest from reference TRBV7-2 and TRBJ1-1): GAGVSQSPSNKVTEKGKDVELRCDPISGHTALYWYRQSLGQGLEFLIYFQGNSAPDKSGLPSDRFSAERTGGSVSTLTIQRTQQEDSAVYLCASSLGGGGQVTEAFFGQGTRLTVV.

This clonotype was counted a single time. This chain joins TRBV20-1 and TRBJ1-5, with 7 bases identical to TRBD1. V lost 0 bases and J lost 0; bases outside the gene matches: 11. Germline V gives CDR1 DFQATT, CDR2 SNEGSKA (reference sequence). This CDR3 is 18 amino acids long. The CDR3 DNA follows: TGCAGTGCTAGAGACCCCAGGGGGAGTTCCCATAGCAATCAGCCCCAGCATTTT. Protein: CSARDPRGSSHSNQPQHF.

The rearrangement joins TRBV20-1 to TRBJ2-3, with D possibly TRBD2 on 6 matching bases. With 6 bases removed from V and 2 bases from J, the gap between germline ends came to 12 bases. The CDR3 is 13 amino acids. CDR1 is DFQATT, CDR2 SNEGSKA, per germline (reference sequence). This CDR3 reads CSAQGLLTDTQYF. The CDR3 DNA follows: TGCAGTGCCCAGGGACTCCTCACAGATACGCAGTATTTT.

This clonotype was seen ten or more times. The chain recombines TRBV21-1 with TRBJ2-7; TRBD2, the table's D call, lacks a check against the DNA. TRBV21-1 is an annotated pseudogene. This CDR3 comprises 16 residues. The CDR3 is CASSTRLAGGRYEQYV. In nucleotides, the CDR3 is TGTGCCAGCAGCACCCGTCTAGCGGGGGGGCGGTACGAGCAGTACGTC.

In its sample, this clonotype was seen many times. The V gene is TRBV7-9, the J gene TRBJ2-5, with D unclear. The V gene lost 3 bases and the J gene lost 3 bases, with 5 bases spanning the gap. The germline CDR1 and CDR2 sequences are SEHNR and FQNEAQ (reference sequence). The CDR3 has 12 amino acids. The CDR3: CASSFVEETQYF. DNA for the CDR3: TGTGCCAGCAGCTTCGTAGAAGAGACCCAGTACTTC. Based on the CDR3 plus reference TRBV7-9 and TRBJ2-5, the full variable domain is DTGVSQNPRHKITKRGQNVTFRCDPISEHNRLYWYRQTLGQGPEFLTYFQNEAQLEKSRLLSDRFSAERPKGSFSTLEIQRTEQGDSAMYLCASSFVEETQYFGPGTRLLVL.

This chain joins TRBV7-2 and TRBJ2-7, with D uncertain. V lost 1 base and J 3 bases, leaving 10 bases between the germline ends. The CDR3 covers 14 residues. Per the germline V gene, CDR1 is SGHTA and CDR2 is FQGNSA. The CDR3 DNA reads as TGTGCCAGCAGCTTAGGCGTCGGCCACTACGAGCAGTACTTC. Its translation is CASSLGVGHYEQYF.

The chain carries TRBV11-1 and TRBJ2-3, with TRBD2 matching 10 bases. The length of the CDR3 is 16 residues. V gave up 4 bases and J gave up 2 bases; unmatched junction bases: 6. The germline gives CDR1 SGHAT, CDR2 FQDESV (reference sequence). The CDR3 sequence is CASSYEAGGNTDTQYF. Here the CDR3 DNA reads TGTGCCAGCAGCTACGAAGCGGGGGGGAACACAGATACGCAGTATTTT.

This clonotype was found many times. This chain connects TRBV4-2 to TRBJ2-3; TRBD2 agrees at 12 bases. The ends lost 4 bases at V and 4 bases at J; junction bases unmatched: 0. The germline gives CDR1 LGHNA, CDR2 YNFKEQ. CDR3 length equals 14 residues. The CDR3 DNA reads TGTGCCAGCAGCCGACTAGCGGGGGCAGATACGCAGTATTTT. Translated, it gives CASSRLAGADTQYF.

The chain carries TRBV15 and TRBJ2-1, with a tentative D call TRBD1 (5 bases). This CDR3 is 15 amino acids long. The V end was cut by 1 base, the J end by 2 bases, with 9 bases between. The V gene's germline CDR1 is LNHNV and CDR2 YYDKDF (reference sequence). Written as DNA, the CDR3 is TGTGCCACCAGCAGAGCTCCAGGGACCTACAATGAGCAGTTCTTC. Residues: CATSRAPGTYNEQFF.

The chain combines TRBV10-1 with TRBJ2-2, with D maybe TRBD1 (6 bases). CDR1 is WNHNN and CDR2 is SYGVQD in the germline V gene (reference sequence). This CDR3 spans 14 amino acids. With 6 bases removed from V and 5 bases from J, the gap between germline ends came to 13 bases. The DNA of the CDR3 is TGCGCCAGCAGCCAGGGGCGAAGAACCGGGGAGCTGTTTTTT. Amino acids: CASSQGRRTGELFF.

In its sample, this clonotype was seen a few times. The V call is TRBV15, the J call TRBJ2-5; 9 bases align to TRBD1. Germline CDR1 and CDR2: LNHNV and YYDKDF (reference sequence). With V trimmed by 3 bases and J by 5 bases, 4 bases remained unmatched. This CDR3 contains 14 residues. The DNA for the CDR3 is TGTGCCACCAGCAGTACAGGGGGCTGGGAGACCCAGTACTTC. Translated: CATSSTGGWETQYF.

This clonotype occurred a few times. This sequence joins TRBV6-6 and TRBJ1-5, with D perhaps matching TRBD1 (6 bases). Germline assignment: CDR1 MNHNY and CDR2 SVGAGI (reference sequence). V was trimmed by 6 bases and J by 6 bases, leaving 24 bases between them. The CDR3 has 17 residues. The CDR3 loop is CASSRTRQDRKGQPQHF. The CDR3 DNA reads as TGTGCCAGCAGCCGTACTCGGCAGGACAGAAAGGGTCAGCCCCAGCATTTT.

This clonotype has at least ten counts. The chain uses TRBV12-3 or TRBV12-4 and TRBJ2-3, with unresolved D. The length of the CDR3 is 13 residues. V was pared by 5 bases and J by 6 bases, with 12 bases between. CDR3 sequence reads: CASSVQAADTQYF. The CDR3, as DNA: TGTGCCAGCAGTGTCCAAGCCGCGGATACGCAGTATTTT.

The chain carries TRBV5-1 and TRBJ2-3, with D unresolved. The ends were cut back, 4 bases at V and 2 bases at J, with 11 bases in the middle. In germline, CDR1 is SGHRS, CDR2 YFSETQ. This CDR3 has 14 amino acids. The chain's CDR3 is CASSRSEPTDTQYF. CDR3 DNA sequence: TGCGCCAGCAGCCGAAGTGAACCCACAGATACGCAGTATTTT.

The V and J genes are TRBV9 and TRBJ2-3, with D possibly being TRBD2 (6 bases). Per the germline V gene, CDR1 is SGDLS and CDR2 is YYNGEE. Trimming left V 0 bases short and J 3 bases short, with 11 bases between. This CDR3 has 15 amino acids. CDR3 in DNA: TGTGCCAGCAGCGTAGGTGGAGGGCTGACAGATACGCAGTATTTT. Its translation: CASSVGGGLTDTQYF.

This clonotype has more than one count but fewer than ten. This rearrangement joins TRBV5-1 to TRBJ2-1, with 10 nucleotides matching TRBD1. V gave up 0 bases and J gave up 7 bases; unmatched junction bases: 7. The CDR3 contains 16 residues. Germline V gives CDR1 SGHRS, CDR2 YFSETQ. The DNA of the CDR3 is TGCGCCAGCAGCTTGGAGCCGGGACAGGGGTTGAATGAGCAGTTCTTC. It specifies CASSLEPGQGLNEQFF.

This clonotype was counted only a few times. CDR3: CASSFRDTPSEQYV. Here the CDR3 DNA reads TGTGCCAGCAGCTTCCGGGACACACCGTCCGAGCAGTACGTC. V usage is TRBV5-6 and J usage is TRBJ2-7, with D perhaps matching TRBD1 (6 bases). V lost 2 bases and J lost 6, with 15 bases in between. This CDR3 comprises 14 residues. Germline values: CDR1 SGHDT, CDR2 YYEEEE.

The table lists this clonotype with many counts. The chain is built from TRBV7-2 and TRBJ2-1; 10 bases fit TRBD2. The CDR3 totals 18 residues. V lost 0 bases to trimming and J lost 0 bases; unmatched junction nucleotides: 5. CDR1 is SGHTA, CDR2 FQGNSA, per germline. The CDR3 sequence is CASSLAAGGPSSYNEQFF. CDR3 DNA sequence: TGTGCCAGCAGCTTAGCAGCGGGGGGGCCCAGCTCCTACAATGAGCAGTTCTTC.